The clone carrying this T cell receptor (beta chain) was seen only a few times. What it recognizes is unknown. These data come from a study of response to subunit inactivated influenza vaccine. Study-level findings and limits: T cells newly recruited by each seasonal influenza vaccination are few, the authors suggested.

TCRdb used MiXCR to reprocess the RT-PCR reads, holding one entry per CDR3 protein. The table lists roughly 700,000 distinct CDR3 sequences, 14% of them singletons. Deletions cut 4 bases from V and 5 bases from J, with 16 bases between. The CDR3 is 15 residues long. The germline V gene has CDR1 SGHRS and CDR2 YFSETQ. This chain uses TRBV5-1 with TRBJ2-1; D ambiguous. This clonotype was obtained from a man aged 50 or older who received an inactivated influenza vaccine. Source: PBMCs from blood, taken approximately 15 days before vaccination. CDR3 bases: TGCGCCAGCAGCACCACCATTATTGGGAACAATGAGCAGTTCTTC. It yields the protein CASSTTIIGNNEQFF.